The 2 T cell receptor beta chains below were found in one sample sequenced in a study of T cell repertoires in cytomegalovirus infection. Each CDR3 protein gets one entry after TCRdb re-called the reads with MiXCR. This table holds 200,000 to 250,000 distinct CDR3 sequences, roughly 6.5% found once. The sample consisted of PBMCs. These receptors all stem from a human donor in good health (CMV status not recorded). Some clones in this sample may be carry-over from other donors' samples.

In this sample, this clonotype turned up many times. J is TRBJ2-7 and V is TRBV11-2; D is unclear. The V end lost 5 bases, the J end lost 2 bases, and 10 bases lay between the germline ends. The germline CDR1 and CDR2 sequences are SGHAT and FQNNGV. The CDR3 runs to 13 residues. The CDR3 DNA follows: TGTGCCAGCAGCCCCTTTAGAGCCTACGAGCAGTACTTC. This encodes CASSPFRAYEQYF.

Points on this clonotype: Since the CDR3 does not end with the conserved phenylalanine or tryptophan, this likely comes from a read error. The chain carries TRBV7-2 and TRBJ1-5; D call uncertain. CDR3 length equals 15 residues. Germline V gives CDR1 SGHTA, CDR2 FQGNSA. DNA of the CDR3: TGTGCCAGCAGCTTAGGGTTAGGGATCCATCAGCTCCAGCATCTT. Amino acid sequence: CASSLGLGIHQLQHL.